This TCR beta chain was observed in a study of cytomegalovirus exposure and HLA in healthy donors. Study context: The 550 to 800 first-cohort repertoires and the 120 or so validation repertoires shared the same platform, a later analysis reported.

Germline values: CDR1 MDHEN, CDR2 SYDVKM. The V gene end was trimmed by 5 bases and the J gene end by 6 bases; junction bases not matched to a gene: 26. The CDR3 runs to 23 residues. Method: immunoSEQ multiplex PCR; TCRdb's copy keeps in-frame clones and lacks some. The data hold 100,000 to 150,000 clones, with around 88% observed a single time. Study findings and constraints: Diagnosis of cytomegalovirus status made by the classifier reportedly showed high specificity and sensitivity. Across donors, most TCRs were seen rarely, yet some public ones were widespread.

Regarding this clone: Its specificity is unknown.

Sequenced input: PBMCs. The chain recombines TRBV28 with TRBJ2-1; TRBD2 matches 15 bases. This receptor was taken from a man between 18 and 35 years old in good health and CMV-seronegative. The CDR3 loop reads CASSGTGGLAGGEPLFVFNEQFF. CDR3 DNA sequence: TGTGCCAGCAGTGGGACAGGGGGACTAGCGGGAGGAGAACCCCTTTTTGTGTTCAATGAGCAGTTCTTC.